A single sample is the source of the 22 T cell receptor beta chains below, sequenced in a study of cytomegalovirus exposure and HLA in healthy donors. 13 Jbeta primers and 60 Vbeta primers were used for the PCR. The method was immunoSEQ multiplex PCR; TCRdb's version includes in-frame clones alone and lacks a portion of them. Counted here are 150,000 to 200,000 clones, roughly 79% occurring once; the ten biggest clones make up approximately 6.8%. The sequenced sample was PBMCs. The receptors come from a woman between 40 and 55 years old in good health and CMV-seropositive.

V is TRBV9 and J is TRBJ2-7; a weak D match, TRBD2 (7 bases). There are 14 residues in the CDR3. Germline V gene data show CDR1 as SGDLS and CDR2 as YYNGEE. Between the trimmed V and J ends, which lost 5 bases and 7 bases, there was a span of 19 bases. The CDR3 reads CASSPKWGGAEQYF. The CDR3 DNA is TGTGCCAGCAGTCCCAAGTGGGGGGGCGCGGAGCAGTACTTC.

This clone was recorded a few times. The chain employs TRBV11-2 and TRBJ2-7; D is possibly TRBD1 (7 bases). The germline V and J ends were trimmed by 0 bases and 2 bases, with 26 bases remaining between them. This CDR3 region has 20 residues. Germline CDR1 SGHAT, CDR2 FQNNGV. CDR3 protein: CASSLEAPGQRVYGAYEQYF. Written as DNA, the CDR3 is TGTGCCAGCAGCTTAGAGGCACCGGGACAGCGGGTGTATGGGGCCTACGAGCAGTACTTC.

V gene TRBV14 combines with J gene TRBJ2-7; D is perhaps TRBD2 (6 bases). The germline gives CDR1 SGHDN, CDR2 FVKESK. The CDR3 has 15 amino acids. With 0 bases removed from V and 2 bases from J, the gap between germline ends came to 11 bases. CDR3 bases: TGTGCCAGCAGCCAAGATGTTAGGACTACCTACGAGCAGTACTTC. It translates to CASSQDVRTTYEQYF. Full variable domain (remainder filled in from reference TRBV14 and TRBJ2-7): EAGVTQFPSHSVIEKGQTVTLRCDPISGHDNLYWYRRVMGKEIKFLLHFVKESKQDESGMPNNRFLAERTGGTYSTLKVQPAELEDSGVYFCASSQDVRTTYEQYFGPGTRLTVT.

The chain employs TRBV7-9 and TRBJ2-7, with D perhaps TRBD1 (5 bases). The length of the CDR3 is 14 residues. Trimming pared 2 bases from V and 6 bases from J, leaving 14 bases between. Germline V gene sequence: CDR1 SEHNR, CDR2 FQNEAQ (reference sequence). CDR3 in DNA: TGTGCCAGCAGCTTATTTAGACAACAGGCCGAGCAGTACTTC. Its translation: CASSLFRQQAEQYF.

Points on this clone: The junction departs from the called germline gene at one end, perhaps through a read error. The chain joins TRBV7-9 to TRBJ2-7; 7 bases agree with TRBD1. Germline CDR1 is SEHNR and CDR2 is FQNEAQ (reference sequence). The CDR3 spans 17 residues. The CDR3 coding sequence is TGTTCCAGCAGCTCGAACCCGACAGTACAGGGGATTTACGAGCAGTACTTC. Translated: CSSSSNPTVQGIYEQYF. The variable domain in full, with the rest retrieved from reference TRBV7-9 and TRBJ2-7, is DTGVSQNPRHKITKRGQNVTFRCDPISEHNRLYWYRQTLGQGPEFLTYFQNEAQLEKSRLLSDRFSAERPKGSFSTLEIQRTEQGDSAMYLCSSSSNPTVQGIYEQYFGPGTRLTVT.

This clone showed up just once. This chain joins TRBV29-1 and TRBJ1-1, with D possibly being TRBD1 (6 bases). This CDR3 spans 13 amino acids. V lost 5 bases and J lost 7, with 17 bases in between. CDR1 is SQVTM, CDR2 ANQGSEA, per germline. CDR3 amino acids: CSVLQGRVGEAFF. For the CDR3, the DNA is TGCAGCGTTTTGCAGGGGAGGGTCGGTGAAGCTTTCTTT. The full variable domain, rest sourced from reference TRBV29-1 and TRBJ1-1, is SAVISQKPSRDICQRGTSLTIQCQVDSQVTMMFWYRQQPGQSLTLIATANQGSEATYESGFVIDKFPISRPNLTFSTLTVSNMSPEDSSIYLCSVLQGRVGEAFFGQGTRLTVV.

The V gene is TRBV30, the J gene TRBJ1-1; 9 nucleotides match TRBD1. Germline CDR1 reads GTSNPN; CDR2 reads SVGIG (reference sequence). Trimming at V came to 5 bases and at J to 10 bases, leaving 5 bases not matched to a gene. The CDR3 has 11 residues. The CDR3 DNA reads TGTGCCTGGGCACAGGGGGCAGGAGCTTTCTTT. Protein sequence: CAWAQGAGAFF.

V is TRBV5-1 and J is TRBJ1-1; 7 nucleotides agree with TRBD1. After removal of 4 bases from V and 8 bases from J, the junction contained 11 bases not matched to a gene. The CDR3 length is 14 residues. Germline lookup yields CDR1 SGHRS and CDR2 YFSETQ. CDR3 DNA: TGCGCCAGCAGCCCGGGACAGAGTAGTAGCGAAGCTTTCTTT. Translated, it gives CASSPGQSSSEAFF.

This chain links TRBV6-1 with TRBJ2-5, with TRBD1 identical over 9 bases. Germline lookup yields CDR1 MNHNS and CDR2 SASEGT. The V and J ends lost 9 bases and 7 bases, in that order; junction bases with no gene match: 9. The CDR3 is 13 residues long. The CDR3 coding sequence is TGTGCCAGACGTCCGGGACAGGGTACGACCCAGTACTTC. It specifies CARRPGQGTTQYF.

The V and J genes are TRBV7-3 and TRBJ2-5, with TRBD1 matching 10 bases. Unmatched junction bases numbered 1, after V lost 5 bases and J lost 4 bases. The CDR3 runs to 13 residues. Germline V lookup: CDR1 SGHTA, CDR2 FQGTGA. Here the CDR3 DNA reads TGTGCCAGCAGCCGGGACAGGGGAGAGACCCAGTACTTC. The encoded protein is CASSRDRGETQYF.

The rearrangement joins TRBV6-6 to TRBJ2-2; possibly TRBD2 for D (5 bases). V shed 2 bases and J shed 6 bases, with 10 bases lying between them. Germline V gene lookup returns CDR1 MNHNY and CDR2 SVGAGI (reference sequence). The CDR3 runs 14 residues. CDR3 sequence (DNA): TGTGCCAGCAGTTACGAAAACGGGGCCGGGGAGCTGTTTTTT. Translation: CASSYENGAGELFF.

V and J are TRBV27 and TRBJ2-3, with 7 positions matching TRBD2. V lost 5 bases and J lost 4; bases outside the gene matches: 6. The CDR3 is 14 residues long. Germline loops: CDR1 MNHEY, CDR2 SMNVEV (reference sequence). The CDR3 region is CASSRGGSADTQYF. In nucleotides, the CDR3 is TGTGCCAGCAGTCGCGGGGGTTCCGCAGATACGCAGTATTTT.

This clone occurred a few times. This chain connects TRBV19 to TRBJ1-2; D is perhaps TRBD1 (5 bases). This CDR3 has 15 residues. Between the trimmed V and J ends, which lost 0 bases and 5 bases, there was a span of 13 bases. Germline values: CDR1 LNHDA, CDR2 SQIVND (reference sequence). The CDR3 DNA follows: TGTGCCAGTAGTATAGATCAACAGACAGCTTATGGCTACACCTTC. The encoded protein is CASSIDQQTAYGYTF. The entire variable domain, with the rest obtained from reference TRBV19 and TRBJ1-2, is as follows: DGGITQSPKYLFRKEGQNVTLSCEQNLNHDAMYWYRQDPGQGLRLIYYSQIVNDFQKGDIAEGYSVSREKKESFPLTVTSAQKNPTAFYLCASSIDQQTAYGYTFGSGTRLTVV.

This clone was observed once. The chain uses TRBV29-1 and TRBJ2-7; the match to TRBD1 covers 8 bases. Germline V lookup: CDR1 SQVTM, CDR2 ANQGSEA. V dropped 4 bases and J dropped 6; count of bases not matched to a gene: 8. This CDR3 comprises 13 residues. The CDR3 bases are TGCAGCGTTGGAGGCCAGGGGGCTGTCGAGCAGTACTTC. This translates into CSVGGQGAVEQYF.

This chain uses TRBV19 with TRBJ1-1; 8 bases align to TRBD1. Per the germline V gene, CDR1 is LNHDA and CDR2 is SQIVND (reference sequence). The V segment lost 5 bases and the J segment 1 base; nucleotides outside the gene matches: 9. The CDR3 runs to 16 residues. CDR3 amino acids: CASSRRGQNPNTEAFF. The CDR3 DNA sequence: TGTGCCAGTAGTCGCAGGGGGCAGAACCCGAACACTGAAGCTTTCTTT.

This chain links TRBV7-8 with TRBJ1-2, with D perhaps TRBD1 (6 bases). CDR1 is SGHVS, CDR2 FQNEAQ, per germline. Trimming removed 5 bases at V and 4 bases at J, with 14 bases between. CDR3 length equals 14 residues. The CDR3 protein is CASSPVDRSYGYTF. Here the CDR3 DNA reads TGTGCCAGCAGCCCAGTGGACAGAAGCTATGGCTACACCTTC.

This sequence joins TRBV7-9 and TRBJ1-1; D is ambiguous. The V end lost 5 bases, the J end lost 1 base, and 8 bases lay between the germline ends. There are 13 residues in the CDR3. CDR1 and CDR2 from the germline V gene are SEHNR and FQNEAQ (reference sequence). This CDR3 is CASSVQENTEAFF. For the CDR3, the DNA is TGTGCCAGCAGCGTCCAGGAGAACACTGAAGCTTTCTTT.

V is TRBV29-1 and J is TRBJ1-2, with TRBD1 matching over 10 bases. V shed 5 bases, J shed 3 bases, and the junction held 9 bases outside the gene matches. Germline-derived CDR1 and CDR2 are SQVTM and ANQGSEA. This CDR3 region has 15 residues. The CDR3 bases are TGCAGCGTTCAACAGACAGGGGGCGAGGACTATGGCTACACCTTC. Its translation: CSVQQTGGEDYGYTF.

This sequence joins TRBV30 and TRBJ1-4; TRBD1 agrees at 7 bases. V lost 1 base and J lost 1; bases outside the gene matches: 9. Germline V CDR1 and CDR2: GTSNPN, SVGIG (reference sequence). CDR3 length: 17 residues. CDR3 loop: CAWSARLTGRTNEKLFF. The CDR3 coding sequence is TGTGCCTGGAGTGCCCGGCTGACAGGGAGAACTAATGAAAAACTGTTTTTT. The full variable domain, rest sourced from reference TRBV30 and TRBJ1-4, is SQTIHQWPATLVQPVGSPLSLECTVEGTSNPNLYWYRQAAGRGLQLLFYSVGIGQISSEVPQNLSASRPQDRQFILSSKKLLLSDSGFYLCAWSARLTGRTNEKLFFGSGTQLSVL.

The rearrangement links TRBV5-4 to TRBJ1-2, with D perhaps matching TRBD1 (6 bases). The CDR3 runs to 17 residues. Germline loops: CDR1 SGHNT, CDR2 YYREEE (reference sequence). V shed 2 bases and J shed 7 bases, with 24 bases lying between them. CDR3 nucleotides: TGTGCCAGCAGCTTCCCCACAGGGCAAGGGGGAACTATTGGCTACACCTTC. Amino acid sequence: CASSFPTGQGGTIGYTF.

This chain links TRBV19 with TRBJ2-1; 12 bases are shared with TRBD2. This CDR3 has 18 amino acids. Germline V gene data show CDR1 as LNHDA and CDR2 as SQIVND (reference sequence). Trimming took 5 bases from V and 3 from J; bases not matched to a gene: 11. CDR3 in amino acids: CASSPHPSTSGGYNEQFF. The CDR3 DNA reads TGTGCCAGTAGTCCCCACCCATCGACTAGCGGGGGCTACAATGAGCAGTTCTTC.

The gene calls are TRBV7-9 and TRBJ2-1, with 13 bases aligning to TRBD2. Germline CDR1 SEHNR, CDR2 FQNEAQ (reference sequence). V trimming: 9 bases; J trimming: 6 bases; junction bases outside the gene matches: 2. The CDR3 covers 13 residues. CDR3 sequence: CASTSGGANEQFF. The CDR3 coding sequence is TGTGCCAGTACTAGCGGGGGGGCCAATGAGCAGTTCTTC.